Listed below are T cell receptor beta chains from one sample, sequenced in a study of shared clonotypes between healthy human individuals. TCRdb keeps only in-frame clones here, not all; method: immunoSEQ multiplex PCR. The sample lists about 2 million clones, over 85% occurring once. The specimen sequenced was naive CD8+ T cells sorted from blood. The receptors were sampled from a man younger than 35 in good health. The CDR3 runs from the conserved cysteine through the conserved F or W. The order of the fields is clone size, D gene, V gene, J gene, CDR3 DNA, CDR3 protein. D genes are given only for firm matches. Not every row has a clone size; where given, it reads once, few, many or a size class.

size: NA
D: TRBD1
V: TRBV30
J: TRBJ2-5
DNA: TGTGCCTGGAGTGTACCCACAGGGGGCCGAGAGACCCAGTACTTC
CDR3: CAWSVPTGGRETQYF

size: NA
D: NA
V: TRBV10-3
J: TRBJ1-1
DNA: TGTGCCATCAGTGCGGCCAAGGCGGGGACGAACACTGAAGCTTTCTTT
CDR3: CAISAAKAGTNTEAFF

size: NA
D: TRBD2
V: TRBV19
J: TRBJ2-1
DNA: TGTGCCAGTAGTTTAGGACTAGCGGGGGCCTACAATGAGCAGTTCTTC
CDR3: CASSLGLAGAYNEQFF

size: NA
D: TRBD1
V: TRBV7-9
J: TRBJ2-1
DNA: TGTGCCAGCAGCTCCAGACAGGGCCCCTACAATGAGCAGTTCTTC
CDR3: CASSSRQGPYNEQFF

size: NA
D: TRBD1
V: TRBV11-3
J: TRBJ1-6
DNA: TGTGCCAGCAGCCCCCGGCAGGGGGATTCCTCGGGAACCTATAATTCACCCCTCCACTTT
CDR3: CASSPRQGDSSGTYNSPLHF

size: few
D: NA
V: TRBV6-5
J: TRBJ2-2
DNA: TGTGCCAGCAGTCGAGGGAGGATGAACACCGGGGAGCTGTTTTTT
CDR3: CASSRGRMNTGELFF

size: NA
D: NA
V: TRBV6-1
J: TRBJ2-7
DNA: TGTGCCAGCAGTGGAGAGTCCTACGAGCAGTACTTC
CDR3: CASSGESYEQYF

size: NA
D: NA
V: TRBV5-1
J: TRBJ1-1
DNA: TGCGCCAGCAGCCCCCAGGGGTCGGACACTGAAGCTTTCTTT
CDR3: CASSPQGSDTEAFF

size: NA
D: NA
V: TRBV9
J: TRBJ2-1
DNA: TGTGCCAGCAGCGTAGCTACGGGAGAGCCGTACAATGAGCAGTTCTTC
CDR3: CASSVATGEPYNEQFF

size: NA
D: NA
V: TRBV28
J: TRBJ2-7
DNA: TGTGCCAGCAGACTGGGACACACCTCCTACGAGCAGTACTTC
CDR3: CASRLGHTSYEQYF

size: NA
D: NA
V: TRBV4-1
J: TRBJ2-7
DNA: TGCGCCAGCAGCCAAGTTCCGGCCTTAGCCTACGAGCAGTACTTC
CDR3: CASSQVPALAYEQYF

size: NA
D: TRBD2
V: TRBV11-1
J: TRBJ2-2
DNA: TGTGCCAGCAGCCTCACGCAGCGGGAGGCCTACACCGGGGAGCTGTTTTTT
CDR3: CASSLTQREAYTGELFF

size: NA
D: NA
V: TRBV27
J: TRBJ2-5
DNA: TGTGCCACCATGGTCGAGTGGGGCCAAGAGACCCAGTACTTC
CDR3: CATMVEWGQETQYF

size: NA
D: NA
V: TRBV9
J: TRBJ2-7
DNA: TGTGCCAGCAGCGTCTCAGGGGAAGCCTACGAGCAGTACTTC
CDR3: CASSVSGEAYEQYF

size: NA
D: NA
V: TRBV10-3
J: TRBJ2-7
DNA: TGTGCCATCAGTGAGACAGGGCCATCCTACGAGCAGTACTTC
CDR3: CAISETGPSYEQYF

size: NA
D: NA
V: TRBV27
J: TRBJ2-1
DNA: TGTGCCAGCAGTAACGAGGTTCAGCAGTTCTTC
CDR3: CASSNEVQQFF

size: NA
D: NA
V: TRBV19
J: TRBJ2-7
DNA: TGTGCCAGTAGCCCCACGTTATCCACAGGCGAGCAGTACTTC
CDR3: CASSPTLSTGEQYF

size: NA
D: NA
V: TRBV2
J: TRBJ2-7
DNA: TGTGCCAGCAGCACTGCAGACGCTACCTACGAGCAGTACTTC
CDR3: CASSTADATYEQYF

size: NA
D: TRBD2
V: TRBV4-1
J: TRBJ2-7
DNA: TGCGCCAGCAGCCAAGAGCGGGGGGCCCACGAGCAGTACTTC
CDR3: CASSQERGAHEQYF

size: NA
D: NA
V: TRBV5-8
J: TRBJ2-1
DNA: TGTGCCAGCAGCTTGGGGGGGAGCTACAATGAGCAGTTCTTC
CDR3: CASSLGGSYNEQFF

size: once
D: NA
V: TRBV30
J: TRBJ1-4
DNA: TGTGCCTGGAGTACTCTGGATCATAATGAAAAACTGTTTTTT
CDR3: CAWSTLDHNEKLFF

size: few
D: NA
V: TRBV5-1
J: TRBJ1-6
DNA: TGCGCCAGGCATAATAGGGCATCCTATAATTCACCCCTCCACTTT
CDR3: CARHNRASYNSPLHF

size: NA
D: TRBD1
V: TRBV10-1
J: TRBJ1-5
DNA: TGCGCCAGCAGTAGGACAGGGGAGCTTGGCAATCAGCCCCAGCATTTT
CDR3: CASSRTGELGNQPQHF

size: NA
D: NA
V: TRBV15
J: TRBJ2-6
DNA: TGTGCCACCAGCAGAGATCTCCCAGGGGCCCTCTCTGGGGCCAACGTCCTGACTTTC
CDR3: CATSRDLPGALSGANVLTF

size: NA
D: TRBD2
V: TRBV10-3
J: TRBJ2-3
DNA: TGTGCCATCAGGCCCGGGACTATCAGCACAGATACGCAGTATTTT
CDR3: CAIRPGTISTDTQYF

size: NA
D: NA
V: TRBV28
J: TRBJ1-3
DNA: TGTGCCAGCAGTTACGGCAACTCTGGAAACACCATATATTTT
CDR3: CASSYGNSGNTIYF

size: NA
D: TRBD1
V: TRBV5-1
J: TRBJ2-7
DNA: TGCGCCAGCAGCCTAGGACAGGGGGCAACCTACGAGCAGTACTTC
CDR3: CASSLGQGATYEQYF

size: NA
D: NA
V: TRBV4-1
J: TRBJ2-1
DNA: TGCGCCAGCAGCCAAGTTCATGAGCAGTTCTTC
CDR3: CASSQVHEQFF

size: NA
D: NA
V: TRBV2
J: TRBJ1-1
DNA: TGTGCCAGCAAGTACGAACTAGACACTGAAGCTTTCTTT
CDR3: CASKYELDTEAFF

size: NA
D: TRBD1
V: TRBV6-1
J: TRBJ2-2
DNA: TGTGCCAGCAGTGAATGGATTGTGCAGGGGGAGACGAACACCGGGGAGCTGTTTTTT
CDR3: CASSEWIVQGETNTGELFF

size: NA
D: TRBD2
V: TRBV7-2
J: TRBJ2-3
DNA: TGTGCCAGCAGCTTAATGTGGGAGGGTGAGATCGCAGATACGCAGTATTTT
CDR3: CASSLMWEGEIADTQYF

size: NA
D: NA
V: TRBV7-7
J: TRBJ2-2
DNA: TGTGCTAGCAGCTTTTATTTAGACGGGGCCGGGGAGCTGTTTTTT
CDR3: CASSFYLDGAGELFF

size: NA
D: NA
V: TRBV5-6
J: TRBJ2-7
DNA: TGTGCCAGCAGCTTGGGACAATCTCGATTCTACGAGCAGTACTTC
CDR3: CASSLGQSRFYEQYF